This entry is about one TCR beta chain. The antigen is undetermined. The data derive from a study of T-cell memory formation after mild COVID-19. Employing constant-segment primers, 5'RACE generated TCR alpha and TCR beta cDNA libraries bearing sample barcodes and UMIs. TCRdb processed the 5' RACE reads anew with MiXCR; each CDR3 protein has one entry. The sample has approximately 410,000 distinct CDR3 sequences, less than 25% seen once. Study results and caveats: Researchers could not confirm that second-wave clones peaking on day 37 targeted SARS-CoV-2.

With 1 base removed from V and 4 bases from J, the gap between germline ends came to 5 bases. Germline V CDR1 and CDR2: LGHDT, YNNKEL (reference sequence). The CDR3 consists of 13 residues. The receptor's source is an adult woman who had mild COVID-19 (a few samples of this study predate the infection). Cell type and time point are not known. The chain carries TRBV3-1 and TRBJ1-5; no firm D call. The specimen sequenced was PBMCs or a T cell subset sorted from them (not recorded which). The CDR3 DNA is TGTGCCAGCAGCCAAGGGTGGAATCAGCCCCAGCATTTT. Encoded protein: CASSQGWNQPQHF.